Listed here is a single T cell receptor (beta chain). Its antigen has not been determined. Per-nucleotide qualities are absent, and no much larger clonotype sits a single base away. TCRbeta CDR3 regions were amplified from genomic DNA by means of the immunoSEQ Assay, a bias-controlled multiplex PCR. Per the original workflow: The number of nucleated cells in each sample was estimated from the amplification of reference gene primers within the assay. Sequence reads were collapsed and filtered to measure the absolute abundance of every unique TCRbeta CDR3 rearrangement. Productive Simpson clonality was computed per sample as the square root of Simpson's diversity index over productive rearrangements. TCRdb stores this immuneACCESS table with in-frame sequences only. Part of the clones is absent; in the studies checked, under half of the shortfall reflects unresolved V genes, and no reason is known for the rest. The DNA gave D and trimming, while V, J and clone size come from that table. The sample table records 130,000 to 150,000 clones; about four fifths of these occur just once. The ten largest clones add up to 7% to 10% of the sample.

The CDR3 goes from the cysteine to the phenylalanine over 14 residues. Only CDR3 DNA is held: 42 bases, read in frame from base 1. CDR1 and CDR2, looked up from the germline V gene (reference sequence), are GTSNPN and SVGIG. V is cut by 2 bases and J by 7 bases, and the space between the germline ends is 17 bases. Collaborating institutions collected whole blood in K2EDTA tubes following their own protocols. For TCRbeta analysis, collaborators shipped samples in one of three forms: frozen whole blood, isolated PBMCs, or DNA extracted from either of those sample types. The sample is drawn from a study of blood T cell repertoires in COVID-19 (dated by TCRdb to the early 2020s). With regard to the full study: Samples covering the acute and convalescent phases of COVID-19 were provided by collaborators in the United States, Italy and Spain. A freely available public database, intended as a resource for researchers studying the immune response to SARS-CoV-2, is where the repertoires were released. The samples were drawn from two sources: the first 160 participants of the ongoing ImmuneRACE study, and over 1,000 subjects contributed by 6 global collaborators. Nearly every sample came with metadata listing a de-identified subject ID, COVID-19 status, age in years and sex. The prospective study material was composed of cDNA or gDNA derived from T cells, B-cell-depleted T cells, or PBMCs. The dataset comprised deeply sampled blood TCRbeta repertoires from subjects exposed to, actively infected with, or recovered from COVID-19. Where HLA class I and class II types were available, the types were taken from metadata supplied by the sample provider, not from assay-based typing.

Broad study findings and their caveats: Clinical and demographic metadata were provided uncurated, with the amount varying by source and participant.

The chain links TRBV30 with TRBJ2-5; the best D guess is TRBD1, with 5 bases matching. The receptor comes from a human donor with acute or convalescent COVID-19. The donor label of this sample is uncertain. The sample taken for sequencing was peripheral blood. For the CDR3, the sequence is CAWSLGLSQGTQYF. The sequenced DNA is TGTGCCTGGAGTCTCGGGCTCTCCCAGGGGACCCAGTACTTC.